This TCR beta chain was sequenced for a study of a mutant IDH1 vaccine in newly diagnosed glioma. Study information: Following radiotherapy alone, or alongside temozolomide cycles, vaccination was started after an interval of 4-6 weeks.

Using immunoSEQ multiplex PCR, the repertoire was profiled, and TCRdb retains in-frame clones only, with some absent. This table has just under 70,000 clones, roughly 83% appearing once. This CDR3 has 13 residues. In germline, CDR1 is SGHNT, CDR2 YYREEE (reference sequence). Between the trimmed V and J ends, which lost 0 bases and 6 bases, there was a span of 9 bases. The time point here: week 35, safety follow-up. In every dose of vaccine, 300 ug of mutant IDH1 20-mer peptide was given alongside topical imiquimod. Note on this clone: Its antigen is not identified.

The clonotype originates from a man younger than 35 with glioma. The rearrangement links TRBV5-4 to TRBJ1-2; D gene unclear. The starting material was PBMCs, obtained from a glioma patient whose treatment included an IDH1 peptide vaccine. CDR3 DNA: TGTGCCAGCAGCTTGGCCCTGGGGAATGGCTACACCTTC. Residues: CASSLALGNGYTF.